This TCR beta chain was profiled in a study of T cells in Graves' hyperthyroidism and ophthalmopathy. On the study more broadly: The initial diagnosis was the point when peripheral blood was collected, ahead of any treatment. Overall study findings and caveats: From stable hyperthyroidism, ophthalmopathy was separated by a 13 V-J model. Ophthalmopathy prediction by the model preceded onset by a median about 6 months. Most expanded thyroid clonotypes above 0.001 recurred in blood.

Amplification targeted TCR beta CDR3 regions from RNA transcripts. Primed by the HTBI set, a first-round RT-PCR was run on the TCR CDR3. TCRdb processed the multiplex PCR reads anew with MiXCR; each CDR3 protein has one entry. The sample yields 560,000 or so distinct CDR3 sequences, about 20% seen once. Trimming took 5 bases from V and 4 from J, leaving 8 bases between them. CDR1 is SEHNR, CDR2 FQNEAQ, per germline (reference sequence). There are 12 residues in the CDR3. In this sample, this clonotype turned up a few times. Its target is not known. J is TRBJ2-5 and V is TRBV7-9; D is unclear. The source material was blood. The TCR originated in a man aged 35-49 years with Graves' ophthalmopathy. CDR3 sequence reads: CASSGSAETQYF. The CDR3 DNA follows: TGTGCCAGCAGCGGCTCGGCAGAGACCCAGTACTTC. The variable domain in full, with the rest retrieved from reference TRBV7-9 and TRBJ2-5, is DTGVSQNPRHKITKRGQNVTFRCDPISEHNRLYWYRQTLGQGPEFLTYFQNEAQLEKSRLLSDRFSAERPKGSFSTLEIQRTEQGDSAMYLCASSGSAETQYFGPGTRLLVL.